Sequencing of this T cell receptor beta chain was carried out in a study of blood T cell repertoires in COVID-19. About the study: T cells, B-cell-depleted T cells, or PBMCs provided the cDNA or gDNA that served as material.

Under the authors' procedure: From reference gene primer amplification, estimates of nucleated cell counts were derived. Libraries were prepared by immunoSEQ multiplex PCR; TCRdb keeps only in-frame clonotypes and omits some of them. Clonal size and the V and J genes are those of that table, whereas D and trimming came from the DNA. This table holds 310,000 or so clones, approximately 82% found once. V was shortened by 10 bases and J by 6 bases, with 11 bases between the two germline ends. The V gene's germline CDR1 is SEHNR and CDR2 FQNEAQ (reference sequence). The CDR3 covers 11 residues. Sequencing was done on a sample of peripheral blood. The rearrangement links TRBV7-9 to TRBJ2-3; TRBD1 is a possible D gene (5 bases). This clonotype originated in a woman between 50 and 59 years old with acute or convalescent COVID-19. DNA of the CDR3: TGTGCCATTCAGAAGGGGGATACGCAGTATTTT. Its translation: CAIQKGDTQYF.